The rows below give T cell receptor beta chains drawn from one sample of a study of T cells in Graves' hyperthyroidism and ophthalmopathy. TCRdb recomputed calls from the multiplex PCR reads with MiXCR, one row per CDR3 protein. The sample lists nearly 750,000 distinct CDR3 sequences, 35% occurring once. The sequenced material came from blood. The receptors come from a woman aged 40 to 50 with Graves' hyperthyroidism. The CDR3 runs from the conserved cysteine through the conserved F or W. Fields, in order: V gene, D gene, clone size, J gene, CDR3 DNA, CDR3 protein. The D gene is left open where the match is weak. Where a row states a size, it is once, few, many or the class of an expanded clone; other rows omit it.

TRBV20-1	NA	many	TRBJ1-5	TGCAGTGCTAAAGATATCGGGGGGCGAAATCAGCTCCAGCATTTT	CSAKDIGGRNQLQHF
TRBV24-1	NA	NA	TRBJ2-3	TGTGCCACCAGTTTTGGGGCGGGTCGCACAGATACGCAGTATTTT	CATSFGAGRTDTQYF
TRBV11-2	NA	many	TRBJ1-2	TGTGCCAGCAGCCCTAGGATGAGCGACGGCTACACCTTC	CASSPRMSDGYTF
TRBV10-3	NA	NA	TRBJ2-2	TGTGCCAGCAGTTTGCGTCAGAACACCGGGGAGCTGTTTTTT	CASSLRQNTGELFF
TRBV2	TRBD1	NA	TRBJ1-6	TGTGCCACCGCAAGGGGGACAGCCTCTTCACCCCTCCACTTT	CATARGTASSPLHF
TRBV29-1	NA	many	TRBJ1-1	TGCAGCGTTGTACAGGTGAACACTGAAGCTTTCTTT	CSVVQVNTEAFF
TRBV12-3/TRBV12-4	NA	NA	TRBJ1-6	TGTGCCAGCAGCTTAGGGAACCCCGACAGACCTAATTCACCCCTCCACTTT	CASSLGNPDRPNSPLHF
TRBV4-3	NA	few	TRBJ1-1	TGCGCCAGCAGCCAAGATGGCGGGCTCGGTAACACTGAAGCTTTCTTT	CASSQDGGLGNTEAFF
TRBV5-1	NA	NA	TRBJ2-7	TGCGCCAGCGCACGGGGGCCTTCCTACGAGCAGTACTTC	CASARGPSYEQYF
TRBV20-1	NA	NA	TRBJ2-7	TGCAGTGCACGGGAGTCGAGCGAGCAGTACTTC	CSARESSEQYF
TRBV12-3/TRBV12-4	NA	few	TRBJ2-7	TGTGCCAGCAGCTCGAGGGGGGGCGAGCAGTACTTC	CASSSRGGEQYF
TRBV12-3/TRBV12-4	TRBD1	few	TRBJ2-7	TGTGCCAGCAGTTACTCGATCTCGCGGGACAGGGGATCCTACGAGCAGTACTTC	CASSYSISRDRGSYEQYF
TRBV30	NA	few	TRBJ1-1	TGTGCCTGGAGTGGACCCTGGAACACTGAAGCTTTCTTT	CAWSGPWNTEAFF
TRBV5-6	TRBD1	NA	TRBJ2-7	TGTGCCAGCAGCTTGAAACGACAGGGGGCTGGAGAGCAGTACTTC	CASSLKRQGAGEQYF
TRBV5-6	NA	NA	TRBJ1-3	TGTGCCAGCGGGAACCAGGGGAGCGGTGGAAACACCATATATTTT	CASGNQGSGGNTIYF
TRBV25-1	NA	few	TRBJ1-6	TGTGCCAGCTCAGGACCCAAAGCGTCCCTCCACTTT	CASSGPKASLHF
TRBV20-1	NA	many	TRBJ1-1	TGCAGTGCTTCCTCGGGCCGGCGGGCTTTCTTT	CSASSGRRAFF
TRBV19	NA	few	TRBJ2-7	TGTGCCAGTAGTATCGCCTTCGGGGGCGCATCCTCGCGCGGCTACGAGCAGTACTTC	CASSIAFGGASSRGYEQYF
TRBV10-2	NA	once	TRBJ1-1	TGTGCCAGCTCAATTTCCGGGCCCCCGAACACTGAAGCTTTCTTT	CASSISGPPNTEAFF
TRBV2	TRBD1	once	TRBJ2-5	TGTGCCAGCAGAGGGACAGACGAGACCCAGTACTTC	CASRGTDETQYF
TRBV7-2	NA	many	TRBJ2-7	TGTGCCAGCAGCCCCTGGACATCAAACTACGAGCAGTACTTC	CASSPWTSNYEQYF
TRBV7-9	TRBD1	many	TRBJ1-2	TGTGCCAGCAGCGCCAGGGGGCGGGTCGGCTACACCTTC	CASSARGRVGYTF
TRBV2	NA	NA	TRBJ2-5	TGTGCCAGCGTTTCAGGCGGAGTCGGAGAGACCCAGTACTTC	CASVSGGVGETQYF